These T cell receptor beta chains were read from a single sample in a study of beta chain features in type 1 diabetes. Measured with immunoSEQ multiplex PCR; TCRdb has only the in-frame clones, and not every one. Of about 620,000 clones in the sample, 15% to 17% were seen once. Sequencing was performed on naive CD4+ T cells from blood. The receptors were gathered from a man aged 18 to 30 in good health. CDR3s include the opening cysteine and the closing phenylalanine or tryptophan. Each record gives: V gene, J gene, D gene, clone size, CDR3 DNA, CDR3 protein. A D gene is named only where the DNA matches it firmly. Expanded clones are given a class, and other clones once, few, many or no size at all.

>TRBV28|TRBJ1-1|NA|NA
TGTGCCAGCAGTTTATCCCCCCCCACTGAAGCTTTCTTT
CASSLSPPTEAFF
>TRBV29-1|TRBJ2-3|NA|few
TGCAGCGTTGATCGGAGCACAGATACGCAGTATTTT
CSVDRSTDTQYF
>TRBV18|TRBJ1-4|NA|few
TGTGCCAGCTCACCAGGACAGAATGAAAAACTGTTTTTT
CASSPGQNEKLFF
>TRBV7-9|TRBJ1-2|TRBD1|few
TGTGCCAGCAGCGTCGACAGGGGGTACTACACCTTC
CASSVDRGYYTF
>TRBV7-3|TRBJ1-6|NA|few
TGTGCCAGCAGCTCAATACACGGTATGGCCCTCCACTTT
CASSSIHGMALHF
>TRBV7-2|TRBJ2-4|TRBD2|NA
TGTGCCAGCAGCCCCGCGGGGGGCCGTTACATTCAGTACTTC
CASSPAGGRYIQYF
>TRBV10-3|TRBJ1-2|NA|NA
TGTGCCATCAGTGCACAAACGAACTATGGCTACACCTTC
CAISAQTNYGYTF
>TRBV6-4|TRBJ2-7|TRBD2|few
TGTGCCAGCAGTGCTAGCGGGAGGAGGGACGAGCAGTACTTC
CASSASGRRDEQYF
>TRBV4-2|TRBJ1-3|TRBD1|few
TGTGCCAGCAGCCAATTAGGGAGGACAGGGGTGGGAAACACCATATATTTT
CASSQLGRTGVGNTIYF
>TRBV28|TRBJ2-7|NA|few
TGTGCCAGCAGTTTAGCCTCGGCCGGATACTACGAGCAGTACTTC
CASSLASAGYYEQYF
>TRBV19|TRBJ2-2|NA|NA
TGTGCCAGTAGTCCTCTGGACCGGGCGGCCGGGGAGCTGTTTTTT
CASSPLDRAAGELFF
>TRBV28|TRBJ1-1|NA|few
TGTGCCAGCAGTTTGGTAGGGAACACTGAAGCTTTCTTT
CASSLVGNTEAFF
>TRBV5-1|TRBJ2-5|TRBD1|NA
TGCGCCAGCAGCTTGGGGACAGGAGATCAAGAGACCCAGTACTTC
CASSLGTGDQETQYF
>TRBV4-3|TRBJ2-4|NA|NA
TGCGCCAGCAGCCAAGTCGGGGGATCCAAAAACATTCAGTACTTC
CASSQVGGSKNIQYF
>TRBV6-5|TRBJ2-3|TRBD1|NA
TGTGCCAGCAGTCGGGACAGGGGCGCAGATACGCAGTATTTT
CASSRDRGADTQYF
>TRBV9|TRBJ2-3|TRBD2|few
TGTGCCAGCAGCGTACTAGCGGGGGGGCTTGGCACAGATACGCAGTATTTT
CASSVLAGGLGTDTQYF
>TRBV5-4|TRBJ2-5|TRBD1|NA
TGTGCCAGCAGCAGGGACAGAGGAGAGACCCAGTACTTC
CASSRDRGETQYF
>TRBV11-3|TRBJ2-2|NA|NA
TGTGCCAGCAGCTTAGGAGGAGAGGGGGAGCTGTTTTTT
CASSLGGEGELFF
>TRBV7-2|TRBJ1-5|NA|few
TGTGCCAGCAGCAACACTAATCAGCCCCAGCATTTT
CASSNTNQPQHF
>TRBV7-9|TRBJ2-3|TRBD2|NA
TGTGCCAGCAGCTTAGGGACTAGCGGGAGCACAGATACGCAGTATTTT
CASSLGTSGSTDTQYF
>TRBV7-3|TRBJ2-5|NA|few
TGTGCCAGCAGCCCGACCGGGGAGACCCAGTACTTC
CASSPTGETQYF
>TRBV19|TRBJ1-1|NA|few
TGTGCCAGTAGTAAGGACAGCTTCCAACTGAACACTGAAGCTTTCTTT
CASSKDSFQLNTEAFF
>TRBV10-3|TRBJ2-1|TRBD2|NA
TGTGCCATCAGTGAGGGTAAGAGGCTAGCGGGAGGTATCAATGAGCAGTTCTTC
CAISEGKRLAGGINEQFF
>TRBV30|TRBJ1-5|NA|few
TGTGCCTGGAGTGTTTGGTTAGGGAATCGCAATCAGCCCCAGCATTTT
CAWSVWLGNRNQPQHF
>TRBV5-1|TRBJ2-7|NA|few
TGCGCCAGCAGCGACAGAGTAGACTACGAGCAGTACTTC
CASSDRVDYEQYF
>TRBV30|TRBJ1-2|NA|few
TGTGCCTGGGTTCTGGGAGGGACGACCGGCTACACCTTC
CAWVLGGTTGYTF
>TRBV14|TRBJ1-2|NA|few
TGTGCCAGCAGTCACCGGGTCCTTAGTGGCTACACCTTC
CASSHRVLSGYTF
>TRBV30|TRBJ1-2|NA|NA
TGTGCCTGGGCCCTGGGGAATGGCTACACCTTC
CAWALGNGYTF
>TRBV12-5|TRBJ1-3|NA|few
TGTGCTAGTGGTTTGAGTGGTTCTGGAAACACCATATATTTT
CASGLSGSGNTIYF
>TRBV15|TRBJ2-1|NA|few
TGTGCCACCAGCAGAGACTCAGGGAATCTTTACAATGAGCAGTTCTTC
CATSRDSGNLYNEQFF
>TRBV2|TRBJ2-6|NA|NA
TGTGCCAGCAAACCCCAAGCAGCCCCGGGGCGCTCTGGGGCCAACGTCCTGACTTTC
CASKPQAAPGRSGANVLTF
>TRBV4-1|TRBJ2-3|TRBD1|few
TGCGCCAGCAGCCAGACCGGGACAGCCACAGATACGCAGTATTTT
CASSQTGTATDTQYF
>TRBV7-9|TRBJ2-2|TRBD2|few
TGTGCCAGCACCCCCCTGCTCCGGCTAGCGGATAACACCGGGGAGCTGTTTTTT
CASTPLLRLADNTGELFF
>TRBV6-5|TRBJ2-7|TRBD1|once
TGTGCCAGCAACCGGGGACAGGGGGCCTACGAGCAGTACTTC
CASNRGQGAYEQYF
>TRBV19|TRBJ2-5|TRBD1|NA
TGTGCCAGTAGCCCACTGGGGACAGAACAAGAGACCCAGTACTTC
CASSPLGTEQETQYF
>TRBV7-9|TRBJ1-2|TRBD1|few
TGTGCCAGCAGCTTAGAAGCCGGGACAGGGAGCTATGGCTACACCTTC
CASSLEAGTGSYGYTF
>TRBV5-1|TRBJ2-1|TRBD2|few
TGCGCCAGCAGCTTGGGACTAGCGGGAGGTTTTCAGTTCTTC
CASSLGLAGGFQFF
>TRBV7-3|TRBJ1-4|NA|few
TGTGCCAGCAGCCCCATGGGGGGAACTAATGAAAAACTGTTTTTT
CASSPMGGTNEKLFF
>TRBV2|TRBJ2-1|NA|many
TGTGCCAGCAGTACTCAGGAAGCCGGTGAGCAGTTCTTC
CASSTQEAGEQFF
>TRBV19|TRBJ2-2|TRBD2|NA
TGTGCCAGTAGGACAGCGGGGGTTCGAACCGGGGAGCTGTTTTTT
CASRTAGVRTGELFF
>TRBV7-2|TRBJ2-7|TRBD1|NA
TGTGCCAGCAGCTTACGCCTGACAGGGGGGCGACCCAGCTCCTACGAGCAGTACTTC
CASSLRLTGGRPSSYEQYF